These T cell receptor beta chains were read from a single sample in a study of CD8+CD57+ T cells in acquired aplastic anemia. From the reads, TCRdb called clonotypes with MiXCR, one entry per CDR3 protein. Among about 81,000 distinct CDR3 sequences listed, approximately 45% were seen once. Sequenced sample: sorted CD4+, CD8+, or CD8+CD57+ T cells (not recorded which) from PBMCs. Receptor source: a human donor in good health, serving as a control. Both conserved end residues are part of each CDR3. The D gene is left open where the match is weak. Clone size, where shown, is once, few, many, or a class for clones that have expanded.

TRBV6-1	.	TRBJ1-5	.	TGTGCCAGCAGTGAGTACCCCCCCGGAGGAGGACAGCCCCAGCATTTT	CASSEYPPGGGQPQHF
TRBV7-2	.	TRBJ2-3	many	TGTGCCAGCAGCTCCGGAGGAGGCACAGATACGCAGTATTTT	CASSSGGGTDTQYF
TRBV30	TRBD2	TRBJ2-1	few	TGTGCCTGGAGTGACGGGGGGAGCTCCTACAATGAGCAGTTCTTC	CAWSDGGSSYNEQFF
TRBV24-1	TRBD2	TRBJ2-3	few	TGTGCCACCAGTGATCCGGGGGGGCTAGATACGCAGTATTTT	CATSDPGGLDTQYF
TRBV9	TRBD2	TRBJ2-3	many	TGTGCCAGCAGCGCTCCACTAGCGGGAGTTCAGGGTACGCAGTATTTT	CASSAPLAGVQGTQYF
TRBV12-3/TRBV12-4	.	TRBJ2-7	few	TGTGCCAGCAGTTCCCCCCTCGGGACACTCAATGGGGAGCAGTACTTC	CASSSPLGTLNGEQYF
TRBV7-9	TRBD2	TRBJ2-1	once	TGTGCCAGCAGCTCGACTAGCGATGAGCAGTTCTTC	CASSSTSDEQFF
TRBV4-2	TRBD1	TRBJ2-7	.	TGTGCCAGACCGGGACAGGGAGCCTACGAGCAGTACTTC	CARPGQGAYEQYF
TRBV11-2	.	TRBJ2-7	.	TGTGCCAGCAGCTTAGTTTTTGGGGGCCACGGTGCAGGGTACGAGCAGTACTTC	CASSLVFGGHGAGYEQYF
TRBV15	TRBD1	TRBJ2-7	many	TGTGCCACCAGCAGTTCGGGACAGGGATACTACGAGCAGTACTTC	CATSSSGQGYYEQYF
TRBV12-3/TRBV12-4	TRBD1	TRBJ2-1	.	TGTGCCAGCACCGGGACAGCCTACAATGAGCAGTTCTTC	CASTGTAYNEQFF
TRBV19	.	TRBJ1-2	.	TGTGCCAGTAGTATTCTCGGTTATGCTTCTAACTATGGCTACACCTTC	CASSILGYASNYGYTF
TRBV12-3/TRBV12-4	.	TRBJ1-1	.	TGTGCCAGCAGTTCAGGAAAGGAAGCTTTCTTT	CASSSGKEAFF
TRBV10-2	TRBD1	TRBJ1-5	.	TGCGCCAGCCAGGGGGTATATAGCAATCAGCCCCAGCATTTT	CASQGVYSNQPQHF
TRBV3-1	.	TRBJ2-5	many	TGTGCCAGCAGCCAGGTCGGGACACGGAAGGACCAGTACTTC	CASSQVGTRKDQYF